The rows below give T cell receptor beta chains drawn from one sample of a study of early T cells in non-severe SARS-CoV-2 infection. MiXCR was run by TCRdb on the 5' RACE reads, yielding one entry per CDR3 protein. The data show over 50,000 distinct CDR3 sequences, roughly 8.2% seen once. The sequencing sample was made of whole blood. The receptors were gathered from an adult who was a healthcare worker with PCR-confirmed SARS-CoV-2 infection or an uninfected control (not recorded which). The CDR3 runs from the conserved cysteine through the conserved F or W. Each record gives: V gene, clone size, CDR3 length, D gene, J gene, CDR3 DNA, CDR3 protein. A D gene is named only where the DNA matches it firmly. The size field is filled for only some rows; it gives once, few, many or a size class.

TRBV4-1	few	16	NA	TRBJ1-2	TGCGCCAGCAGCCAAGTTCTAAACATTCCGGCCTATGGCTACACCTTC	CASSQVLNIPAYGYTF
TRBV11-1	few	13	NA	TRBJ2-7	TGTGCCAGCAGCTTAGGACAGGACTACGAGCAGTACTTC	CASSLGQDYEQYF
TRBV15	many	16	TRBD2	TRBJ2-1	TGTGCCACCAGCAGAGATCTGGCTAGCGGGAGTTTAAGGCAGTTCTTC	CATSRDLASGSLRQFF
TRBV2	NA	17	TRBD2	TRBJ2-7	TGTGCCAGCAACCCCGGGACTAGCGAGGTGGGGACCTACGAGCAGTACTTC	CASNPGTSEVGTYEQYF
TRBV28	NA	14	NA	TRBJ2-1	TGTGCCAGCAGTGAGGTAGAGCGCCACAATGAGCAGTTCTTC	CASSEVERHNEQFF
TRBV20-1	many	16	NA	TRBJ2-3	TGCAGTGCTAGTTCCTCCTCTAGGGGCCACGGAGATACGCAGTATTTT	CSASSSSRGHGDTQYF
TRBV5-1	many	13	NA	TRBJ2-1	TGCGCCAGCAGCATGGAAAGGGGGTATGAGCAGTTCTTC	CASSMERGYEQFF
TRBV7-8	NA	14	NA	TRBJ2-1	TGTGCCAGCAGCTCGGGACTGGTCGGCGATGAGCAGTTCTTC	CASSSGLVGDEQFF
TRBV18	NA	13	NA	TRBJ2-5	TGTGCCAGCTCACCACTTTTGGGAGAGACCCAGTACTTC	CASSPLLGETQYF
TRBV12-3/TRBV12-4	few	14	TRBD2	TRBJ2-1	TGTGCCAGCAGTATAGCGGGACTCGGGAATGAGCAGTTCTTC	CASSIAGLGNEQFF
TRBV6-5	few	16	TRBD1	TRBJ2-7	TGTGCCAGCAGTTATGGGGCTCCGGGACAGGGGTACGAGCAGTACTTC	CASSYGAPGQGYEQYF
TRBV12-3/TRBV12-4	many	12	NA	TRBJ1-2	TGTGCCAGCCGGGACCTTAACTATGGCTACACCTTC	CASRDLNYGYTF
TRBV5-6	few	13	TRBD2	TRBJ2-5	TGTGCCAGCAGCTCTGGACTAGGGGAGACCCAGTACTTC	CASSSGLGETQYF
TRBV2	NA	14	TRBD2	TRBJ2-1	TGTGCCAGCAGCCCGGGACTAGCGGGGACTGAGCAGTTCTTC	CASSPGLAGTEQFF
TRBV6-5	NA	16	NA	TRBJ1-2	TGTGCCAGCAGCTCCCGCCCAACAGGGTCCCCCCTGGGCTACACCTTC	CASSSRPTGSPLGYTF
TRBV7-9	NA	14	NA	TRBJ2-5	TGTGCCAGCAGCTTAGTTGCCAGCGGGGAGACCCAGTACTTC	CASSLVASGETQYF
TRBV11-2	few	16	NA	TRBJ2-1	TGTGCCAGCAGCTTAGCAACGGGAGCGAGGTACAATGAGCAGTTCTTC	CASSLATGARYNEQFF
TRBV11-2	NA	17	TRBD2	TRBJ2-6	TGTGCCAGCAGCCGACTAGCGGGTAAAACTGGGGCCAACGTCCTGACTTTC	CASSRLAGKTGANVLTF
TRBV20-1	medium-sized	15	NA	TRBJ1-6	TGCAGTGCTAGGGAAGTAGGCAGGGAGGATTCACCCCTCCACTTT	CSAREVGREDSPLHF
TRBV6-2/TRBV6-3	NA	15	NA	TRBJ2-3	TGTGCCAGCAGCCCAGACAGGTCCACGATACATACGCAGTATTTT	CASSPDRSTIHTQYF
TRBV10-2	few	12	TRBD2	TRBJ2-7	TGCGCCAGCAGTGGGACTAGCATCGAGCAGTACTTC	CASSGTSIEQYF
TRBV5-6	NA	14	TRBD1	TRBJ1-2	TGTGCCAGCAGCATACGACAGGGTAGCTATGGCTACACCTTC	CASSIRQGSYGYTF
TRBV27	many	15	TRBD1	TRBJ2-1	TGTGCCAGCAGTTTGTCCGGGACAGGGAGGTATGAGCAGTTCTTC	CASSLSGTGRYEQFF
TRBV4-1	NA	15	NA	TRBJ1-5	TGCGCCAGCAGCCAAGTTGGCAGCGTGGGGCAGCCCCAGCATTTT	CASSQVGSVGQPQHF
TRBV28	few	12	NA	TRBJ1-2	TGTGCCAGCATGGGGGCTGGCTATGGCTACACCTTC	CASMGAGYGYTF
TRBV10-3	many	13	TRBD1	TRBJ1-1	TGTGCCATCGGCAGGGGGGAGGGCACTGAAGCTTTCTTT	CAIGRGEGTEAFF
TRBV12-3/TRBV12-4	few	13	NA	TRBJ2-1	TGTGCCAGCAGTTTAATTAGCGGTAATGAGCAGTTCTTC	CASSLISGNEQFF
TRBV6-4	many	13	NA	TRBJ2-3	TGTGCAACAAGTGACTCAGGACAGCCGACGCAGTATTTT	CATSDSGQPTQYF
TRBV5-5	NA	12	NA	TRBJ2-1	TGTGCCAGCAGCTTGGGAGGGTTAAGTTCGTTCTTC	CASSLGGLSSFF
TRBV11-2	NA	16	TRBD1	TRBJ2-1	TGTGCCAGCAGCGCCCTACAGGGGACGTCCTACAATGAGCAGTTCTTC	CASSALQGTSYNEQFF
TRBV20-1	many	13	NA	TRBJ2-7	TGCAGTGTTAAACAGGGTCTGACCTACGAGCAGTACTTC	CSVKQGLTYEQYF
TRBV27	many	15	TRBD1	TRBJ1-2	TGTGCCAGCAGTTTTTCGGGACAGGGTAGCTATGGCTACACCTTC	CASSFSGQGSYGYTF
TRBV20-1	few	10	NA	TRBJ2-1	TGCAGTGCTACGGGGTATGAGCAGTTCTTC	CSATGYEQFF
TRBV5-5	NA	13	NA	TRBJ1-1	TGTGCCAGCAGCTTGGGTTGGAGTACTGAAGCTTTCTTT	CASSLGWSTEAFF
TRBV7-6	NA	15	TRBD2	TRBJ2-1	TGTGCCAGCAGCGGGAGGAGCGGGAGTCTCAATGAGCAGTTCTTC	CASSGRSGSLNEQFF